The following is a T cell receptor (beta chain) sequence with its context. This sample is part of a study of blood T cell repertoires in COVID-19. At the level of the study: COVID-19 samples from acute and convalescent phases originated in the United States, Italy and Spain.

V trimming: 8 bases; J trimming: 2 bases; junction bases outside the gene matches: 11. Germline CDR1 and CDR2: SQVTM and ANQGSEA. CDR3 size: 15 residues. In the original processing: By means of reference gene primer amplification, nucleated cell counts were estimated. Here immunoSEQ multiplex PCR was the method, and the copy in TCRdb shows in-frame clones only, minus some. D and trimming come from the DNA, and the V and J calls and clone size come from that table. Of about 55,000 clones in the sample, more than 80% are singletons; the top ten hold approximately 15%. V usage is TRBV29-1 and J usage is TRBJ2-7, with 11 bases fitting TRBD1. The material sequenced was peripheral blood. This clonotype originated in a human donor in a cohort sampled during active COVID-19. As DNA, the CDR3 is TGCAGCTACCGAGGGGGACAGGGGGACCCCTACGAGCAGTACTTC. Translating gives CSYRGGQGDPYEQYF.